This TCR beta chain is from a study of CD8 T cells in Susac syndrome. At the level of the study: Among sequenced Susac syndrome patients, over 5 had active disease and roughly eight were in remission. Study conclusions and caveats: The Susac syndrome CD4+ T cell repertoires displayed no clonal expansion.

Negative isolation was used for CD8+ and CD4+ T cells and FACS enrichment for TEMRA cells. On this clonotype itself: Its matching antigen is unknown.

The CDR3 length is 15 residues. Germline V gene data show CDR1 as SQVTM and CDR2 as ANQGSEA. V lost 4 bases to trimming and J lost 3 bases, with 17 bases between them. Random hexamers were used to reverse transcribe the RNA input (about 0.5 to 1 ug). MiXCR, applied by TCRdb to the immunoSEQ multiplex PCR reads, yields one record per CDR3 protein. The sample comprises about 190,000 distinct CDR3 sequences, approximately 95% of which are singletons, and 0.09% to 0.1% rests with the top ten. The rearrangement links TRBV29-1 to TRBJ2-3, with D possibly called TRBD1 or TRBD2 (6 bases each). This receptor was identified in a human donor with Susac syndrome. The sequencing input was CD4+ T cells from PBMCs. CDR3 sequence (DNA): TGCAGCGTTGCCCTGGGGGGCTCTGGGACAGATACGCAGTATTTT. It yields the protein CSVALGGSGTDTQYF.